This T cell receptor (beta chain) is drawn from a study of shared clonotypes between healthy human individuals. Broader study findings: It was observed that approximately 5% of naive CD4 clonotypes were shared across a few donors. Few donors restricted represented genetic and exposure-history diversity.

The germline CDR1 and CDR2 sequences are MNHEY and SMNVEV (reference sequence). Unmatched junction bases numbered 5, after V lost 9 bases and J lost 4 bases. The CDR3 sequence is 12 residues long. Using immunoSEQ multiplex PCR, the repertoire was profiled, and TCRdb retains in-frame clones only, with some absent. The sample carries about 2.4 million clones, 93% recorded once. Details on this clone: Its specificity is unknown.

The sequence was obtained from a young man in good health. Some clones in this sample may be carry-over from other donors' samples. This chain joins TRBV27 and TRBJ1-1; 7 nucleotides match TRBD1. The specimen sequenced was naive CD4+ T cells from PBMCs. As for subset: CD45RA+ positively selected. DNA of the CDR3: TGTGCCAGGGACAGGACGGCCACTGAAGCTTTCTTT. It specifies CARDRTATEAFF.